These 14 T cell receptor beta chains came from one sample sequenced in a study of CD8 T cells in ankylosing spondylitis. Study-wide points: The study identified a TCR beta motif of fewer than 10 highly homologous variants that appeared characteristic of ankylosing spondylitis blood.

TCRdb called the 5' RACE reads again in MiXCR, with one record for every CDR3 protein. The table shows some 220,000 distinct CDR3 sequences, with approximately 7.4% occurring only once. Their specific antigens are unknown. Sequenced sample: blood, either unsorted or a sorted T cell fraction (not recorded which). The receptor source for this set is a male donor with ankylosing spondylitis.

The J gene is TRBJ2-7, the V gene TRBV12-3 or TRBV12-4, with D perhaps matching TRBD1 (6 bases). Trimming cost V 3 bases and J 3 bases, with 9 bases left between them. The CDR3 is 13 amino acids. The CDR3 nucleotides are TGTGCCAGCAGTTTTGTCAGGGGCTACGAGCAGTACTTC. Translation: CASSFVRGYEQYF.

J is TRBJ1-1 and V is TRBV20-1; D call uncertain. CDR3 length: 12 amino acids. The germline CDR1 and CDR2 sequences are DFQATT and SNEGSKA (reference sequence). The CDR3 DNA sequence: TGCGGCATGCACGGCTGGAACACTGAAGCTTTCTTT. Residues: CGMHGWNTEAFF.

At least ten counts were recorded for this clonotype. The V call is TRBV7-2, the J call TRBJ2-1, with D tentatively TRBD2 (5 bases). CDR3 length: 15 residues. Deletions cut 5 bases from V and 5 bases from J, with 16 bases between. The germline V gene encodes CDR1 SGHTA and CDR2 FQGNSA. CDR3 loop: CASSPAGGPNNEQFF. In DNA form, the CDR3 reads TGTGCCAGCAGCCCGGCAGGAGGACCAAACAATGAGCAGTTCTTC.

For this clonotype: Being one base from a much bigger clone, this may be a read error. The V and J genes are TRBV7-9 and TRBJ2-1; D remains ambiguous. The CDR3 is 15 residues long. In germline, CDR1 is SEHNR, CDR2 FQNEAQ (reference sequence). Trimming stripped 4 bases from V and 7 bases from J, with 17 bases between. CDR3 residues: CASSYTSGEINEQFF. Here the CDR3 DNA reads TGTGCCAGCAGCTACACGTCTGGAGAGATTAATGAGCAGTTCTTC. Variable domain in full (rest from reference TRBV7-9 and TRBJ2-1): DTGVSQNPRHKITKRGQNVTFRCDPISEHNRLYWYRQTLGQGPEFLTYFQNEAQLEKSRLLSDRFSAERPKGSFSTLEIQRTEQGDSAMYLCASSYTSGEINEQFFGPGTRLTVL.

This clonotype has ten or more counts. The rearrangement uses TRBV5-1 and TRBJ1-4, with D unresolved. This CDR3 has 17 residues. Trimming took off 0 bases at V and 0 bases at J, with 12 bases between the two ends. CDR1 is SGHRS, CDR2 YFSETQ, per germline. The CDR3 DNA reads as TGCGCCAGCAGCTTGGAGACCCCTCGCGCAACTAATGAAAAACTGTTTTTT. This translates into CASSLETPRATNEKLFF.

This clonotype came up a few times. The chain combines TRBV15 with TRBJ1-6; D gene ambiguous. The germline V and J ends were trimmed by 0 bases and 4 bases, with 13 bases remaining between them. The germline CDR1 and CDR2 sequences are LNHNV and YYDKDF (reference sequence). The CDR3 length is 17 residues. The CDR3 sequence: CATSRDLRGVYNSPLHF. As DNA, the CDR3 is TGTGCCACCAGCAGAGATCTCCGAGGTGTTTATAATTCACCCCTCCACTTT. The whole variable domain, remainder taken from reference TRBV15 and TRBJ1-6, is DAMVIQNPRYQVTQFGKPVTLSCSQTLNHNVMYWYQQKSSQAPKLLFHYYDKDFNNEADTPDNFQSRRPNTSFCFLDIRSPGLGDTAMYLCATSRDLRGVYNSPLHFGNGTRLTVT.

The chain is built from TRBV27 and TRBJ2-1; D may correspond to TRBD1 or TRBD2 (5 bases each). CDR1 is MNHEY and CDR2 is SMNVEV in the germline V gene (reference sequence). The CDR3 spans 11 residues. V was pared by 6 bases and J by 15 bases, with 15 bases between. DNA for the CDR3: TGTGCCAGCAGCCAAGGGTGGGGGAGGTTCTTC. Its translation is CASSQGWGRFF.

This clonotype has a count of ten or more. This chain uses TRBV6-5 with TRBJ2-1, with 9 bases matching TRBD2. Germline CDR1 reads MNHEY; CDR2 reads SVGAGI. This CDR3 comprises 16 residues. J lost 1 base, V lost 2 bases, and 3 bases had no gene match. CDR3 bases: TGTGCCAGCAGTTACCGTAGCGGGAGATCCTACAATGAGCAGTTCTTC. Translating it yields CASSYRSGRSYNEQFF.

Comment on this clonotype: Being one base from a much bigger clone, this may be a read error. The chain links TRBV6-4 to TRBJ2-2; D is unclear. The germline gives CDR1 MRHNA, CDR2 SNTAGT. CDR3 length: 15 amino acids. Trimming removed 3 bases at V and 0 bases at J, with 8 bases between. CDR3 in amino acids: CASSESGANTGELFF. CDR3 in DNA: TGTGCCAGCAGTGAATCGGGCGCGAACACCGGGGAGCTGTTTTTT.

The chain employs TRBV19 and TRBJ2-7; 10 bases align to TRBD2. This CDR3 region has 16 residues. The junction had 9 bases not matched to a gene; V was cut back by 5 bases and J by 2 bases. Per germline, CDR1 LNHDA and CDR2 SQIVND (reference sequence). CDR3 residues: CASSGASGSFAYEQYF. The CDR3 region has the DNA TGTGCCAGTAGTGGGGCTAGCGGGAGTTTCGCCTACGAGCAGTACTTC.

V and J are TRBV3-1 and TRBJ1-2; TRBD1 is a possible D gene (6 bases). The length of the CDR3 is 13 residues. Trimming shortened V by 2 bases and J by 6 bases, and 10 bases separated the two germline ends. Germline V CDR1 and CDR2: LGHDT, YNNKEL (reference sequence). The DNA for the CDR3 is TGTGCCAGCAGCCAAAGGGCAGGGGATGGCTACACCTTC. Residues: CASSQRAGDGYTF. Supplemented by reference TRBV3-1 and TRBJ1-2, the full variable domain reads DTAVSQTPKYLVTQMGNDKSIKCEQNLGHDTMYWYKQDSKKFLKIMFSYNNKELIINETVPNRFSPKSPDKAHLNLHINSLELGDSAVYFCASSQRAGDGYTFGSGTRLTVV.

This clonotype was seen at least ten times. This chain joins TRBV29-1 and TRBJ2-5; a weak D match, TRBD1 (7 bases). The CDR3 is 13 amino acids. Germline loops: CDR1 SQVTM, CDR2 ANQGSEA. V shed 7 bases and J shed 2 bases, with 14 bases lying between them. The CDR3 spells CSASTGRQETQYF. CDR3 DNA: TGCAGCGCCTCGACAGGGAGGCAAGAGACCCAGTACTTC.

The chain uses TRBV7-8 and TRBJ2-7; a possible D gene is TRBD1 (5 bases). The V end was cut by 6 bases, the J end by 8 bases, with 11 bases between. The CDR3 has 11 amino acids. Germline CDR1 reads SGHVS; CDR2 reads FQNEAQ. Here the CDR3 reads CASSSGFQQYF. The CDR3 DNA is TGTGCCAGCAGTTCAGGGTTCCAGCAGTACTTC.

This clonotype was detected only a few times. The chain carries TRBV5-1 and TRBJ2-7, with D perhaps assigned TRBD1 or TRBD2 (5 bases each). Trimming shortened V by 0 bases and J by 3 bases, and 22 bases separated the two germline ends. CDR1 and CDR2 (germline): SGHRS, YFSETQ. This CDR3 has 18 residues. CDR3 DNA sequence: TGCGCCAGCAGCTTGGGGCCCGGGGCAGGCCCCAGGTTCTACGAGCAGTACTTC. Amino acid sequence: CASSLGPGAGPRFYEQYF. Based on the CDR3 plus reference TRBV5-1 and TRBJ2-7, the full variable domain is KAGVTQTPRYLIKTRGQQVTLSCSPISGHRSVSWYQQTPGQGLQFLFEYFSETQRNKGNFPGRFSGRQFSNSRSEMNVSTLELGDSALYLCASSLGPGAGPRFYEQYFGPGTRLTVT.